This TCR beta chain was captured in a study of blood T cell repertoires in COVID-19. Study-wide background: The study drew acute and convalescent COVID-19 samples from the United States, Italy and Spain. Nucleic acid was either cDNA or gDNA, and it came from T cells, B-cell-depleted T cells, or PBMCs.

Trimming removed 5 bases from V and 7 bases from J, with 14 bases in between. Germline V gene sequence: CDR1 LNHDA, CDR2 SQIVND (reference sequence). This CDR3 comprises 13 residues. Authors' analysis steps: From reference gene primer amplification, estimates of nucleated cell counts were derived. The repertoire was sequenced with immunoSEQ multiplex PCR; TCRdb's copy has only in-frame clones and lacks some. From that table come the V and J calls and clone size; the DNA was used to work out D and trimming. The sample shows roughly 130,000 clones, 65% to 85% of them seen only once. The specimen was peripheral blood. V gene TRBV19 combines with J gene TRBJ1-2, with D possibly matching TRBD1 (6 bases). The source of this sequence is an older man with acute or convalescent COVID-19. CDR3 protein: CASSLGQTFGYTF. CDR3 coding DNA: TGTGCCAGTAGTTTGGGACAAACGTTTGGCTACACCTTC.